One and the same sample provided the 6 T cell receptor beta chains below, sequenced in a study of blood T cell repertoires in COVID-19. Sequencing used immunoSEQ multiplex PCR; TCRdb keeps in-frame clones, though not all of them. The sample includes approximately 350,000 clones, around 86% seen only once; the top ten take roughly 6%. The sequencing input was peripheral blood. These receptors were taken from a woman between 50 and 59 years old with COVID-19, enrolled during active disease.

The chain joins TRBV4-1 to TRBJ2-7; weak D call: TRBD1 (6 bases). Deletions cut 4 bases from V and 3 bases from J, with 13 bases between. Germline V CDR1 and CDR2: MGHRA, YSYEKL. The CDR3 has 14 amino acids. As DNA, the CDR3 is TGCGCCAGCAGCCCGGACAGAGGACTCTACGAGCAGTACTTC. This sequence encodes CASSPDRGLYEQYF.

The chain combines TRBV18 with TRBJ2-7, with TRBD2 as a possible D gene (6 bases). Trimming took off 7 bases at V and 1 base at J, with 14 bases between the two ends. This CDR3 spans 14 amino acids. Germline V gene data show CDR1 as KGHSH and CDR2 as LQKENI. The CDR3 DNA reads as TGTGCCAGCTGGCGGGGAACTGCATCCTACGAGCAGTACTTC. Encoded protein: CASWRGTASYEQYF.

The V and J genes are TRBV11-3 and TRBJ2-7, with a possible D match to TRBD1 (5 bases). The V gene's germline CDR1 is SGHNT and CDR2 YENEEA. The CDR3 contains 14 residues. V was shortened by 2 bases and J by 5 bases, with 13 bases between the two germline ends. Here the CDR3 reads CASSLNAGLNEQYF. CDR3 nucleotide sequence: TGTGCCAGCAGCTTAAATGCAGGGTTAAACGAGCAGTACTTC.

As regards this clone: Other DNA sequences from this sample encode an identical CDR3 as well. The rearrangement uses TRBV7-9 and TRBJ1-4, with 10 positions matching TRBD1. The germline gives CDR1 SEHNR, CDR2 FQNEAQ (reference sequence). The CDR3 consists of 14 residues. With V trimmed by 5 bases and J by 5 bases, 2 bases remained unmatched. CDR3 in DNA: TGTGCCAGCAGCCGGGACAGGGGAAATGAAAAACTGTTTTTT. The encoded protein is CASSRDRGNEKLFF.

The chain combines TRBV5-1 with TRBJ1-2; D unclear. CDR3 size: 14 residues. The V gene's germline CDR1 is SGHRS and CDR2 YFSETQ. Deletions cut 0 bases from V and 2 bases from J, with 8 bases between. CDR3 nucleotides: TGCGCCAGCAGCTTGGATCCGGAGAACTATGGCTACACCTTC. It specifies CASSLDPENYGYTF.

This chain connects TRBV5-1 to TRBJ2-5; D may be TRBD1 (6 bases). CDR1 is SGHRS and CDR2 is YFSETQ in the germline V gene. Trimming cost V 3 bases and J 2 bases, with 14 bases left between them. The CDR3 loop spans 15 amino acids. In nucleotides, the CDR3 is TGCGCCAGCAGCTCAACAGGGCTTCGGCAAGAGACCCAGTACTTC. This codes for CASSSTGLRQETQYF.